The clone carrying this TCR beta chain showed up just once. The sample is drawn from a study of blood T cell repertoires in COVID-19. Repertoires were generated with immunoSEQ multiplex PCR, while TCRdb's copy carries only in-frame clones and drops some. The profile shows 250,000 to 350,000 clones, roughly 89% of them singletons. Recruits, aged about 18 to 95 years, lived in 24 US areas. The trim removed 2 bases at V and 3 bases at J, leaving 7 bases unmatched. CDR3 length equals 16 residues. The germline CDR1 and CDR2 sequences are SNHLY and FYNNEI. The chain carries TRBV2 and TRBJ1-5; 7 nucleotides agree with TRBD1. Sequenced sample: PBMCs or T cells enriched from blood (not recorded which). This receptor was obtained from a woman aged 18-29 years with acute COVID-19. Here the CDR3 reads CASSENGDRNNQPQHF. CDR3 nucleotides: TGTGCCAGCAGTGAAAATGGGGACAGAAACAATCAGCCCCAGCATTTT.